This TCR beta chain derives from a study of T cell changes during pregnancy in multiple sclerosis. Profiling relied on immunoSEQ multiplex PCR, and the TCRdb table lists in-frame clones only, not all of them. This sample yields approximately 40,000 clones, of which roughly nine tenths are seen a single time; approximately 0.81% belongs to the top ten. Sequencing used CD4+ T cells from peripheral blood mononuclear cells, obtained in the third trimester of pregnancy. The clonotype comes from a female donor with multiple sclerosis, enrolled in a pregnancy study.

DNA of the CDR3: TGTGCCAGCAGTTCCAACTACGAGCAGTACTTC. Protein sequence: CASSSNYEQYF. The gene calls are TRBV28 and TRBJ2-7; no clear D gene. Germline V gives CDR1 MDHEN, CDR2 SYDVKM. The CDR3 loop spans 11 amino acids. V lost 4 bases and J lost 3, with 4 bases in between.